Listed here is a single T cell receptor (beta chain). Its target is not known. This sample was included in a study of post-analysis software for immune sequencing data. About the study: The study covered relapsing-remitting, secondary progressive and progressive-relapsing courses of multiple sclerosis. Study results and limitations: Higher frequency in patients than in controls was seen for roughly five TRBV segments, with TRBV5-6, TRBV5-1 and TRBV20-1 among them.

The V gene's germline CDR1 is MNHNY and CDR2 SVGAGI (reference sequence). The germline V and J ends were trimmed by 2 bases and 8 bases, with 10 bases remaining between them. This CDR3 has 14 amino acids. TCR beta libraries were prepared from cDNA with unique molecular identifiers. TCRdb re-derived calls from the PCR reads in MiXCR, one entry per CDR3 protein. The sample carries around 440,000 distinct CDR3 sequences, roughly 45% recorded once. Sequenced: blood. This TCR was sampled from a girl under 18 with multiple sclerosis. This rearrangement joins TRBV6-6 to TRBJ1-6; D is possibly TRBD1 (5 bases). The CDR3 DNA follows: TGTGCCAGCAGTTACGACGGGGGTTATTCACCCCTCCACTTT. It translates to CASSYDGGYSPLHF.